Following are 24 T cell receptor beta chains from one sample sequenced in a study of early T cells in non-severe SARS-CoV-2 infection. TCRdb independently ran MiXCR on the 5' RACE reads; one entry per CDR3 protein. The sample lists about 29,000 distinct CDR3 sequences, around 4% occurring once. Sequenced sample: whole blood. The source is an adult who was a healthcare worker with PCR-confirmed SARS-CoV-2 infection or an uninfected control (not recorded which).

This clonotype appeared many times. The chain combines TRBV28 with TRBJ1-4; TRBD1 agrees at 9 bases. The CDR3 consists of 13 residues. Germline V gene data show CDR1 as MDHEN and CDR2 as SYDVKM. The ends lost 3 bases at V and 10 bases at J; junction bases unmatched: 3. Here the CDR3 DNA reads TGTGCCAGCAGTTTGGGACAGGGCCTAAAACTGTTTTTT. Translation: CASSLGQGLKLFF.

The CDR3 region has the DNA TGCAGTGCTAGTAAGGCAGGGCAAGAGACCCAGTACTTC. Translated, it gives CSASKAGQETQYF. The V and J genes are TRBV20-1 and TRBJ2-5, with a possible D match to TRBD1 (5 bases). The CDR3 has 13 residues. Germline CDR1 DFQATT, CDR2 SNEGSKA (reference sequence). Trimming cost V 3 bases and J 2 bases, with 10 bases left between them.

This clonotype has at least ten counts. The DNA of the CDR3 is TGTGCCAGTAGTATTCGGCAGATAACCGGGGAGCTGTTTTTT. This sequence encodes CASSIRQITGELFF. The chain is built from TRBV19 and TRBJ2-2; D remains ambiguous. The CDR3 consists of 14 residues. The V end was cut by 3 bases, the J end by 5 bases, with 10 bases between. Germline CDR1 reads LNHDA; CDR2 reads SQIVND (reference sequence).

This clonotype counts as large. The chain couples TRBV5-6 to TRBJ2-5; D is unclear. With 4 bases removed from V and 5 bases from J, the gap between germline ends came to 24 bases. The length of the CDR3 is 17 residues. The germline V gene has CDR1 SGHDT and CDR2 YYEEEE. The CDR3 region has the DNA TGTGCCAGCAGCCCGTTAGCTGACAACGAGGCTGTGGAGACCCAGTACTTC. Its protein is CASSPLADNEAVETQYF.

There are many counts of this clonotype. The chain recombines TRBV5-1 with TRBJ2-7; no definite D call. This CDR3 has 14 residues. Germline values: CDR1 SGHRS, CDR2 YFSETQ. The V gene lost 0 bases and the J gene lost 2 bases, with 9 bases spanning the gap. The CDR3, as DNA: TGCGCCAGCAGCTTGGATGGAAAACCCTACGAGCAGTACTTC. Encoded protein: CASSLDGKPYEQYF.

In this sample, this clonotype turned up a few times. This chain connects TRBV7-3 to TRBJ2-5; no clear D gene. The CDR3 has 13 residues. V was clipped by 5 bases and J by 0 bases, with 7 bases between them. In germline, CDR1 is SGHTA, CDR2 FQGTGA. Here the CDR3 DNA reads TGTGCCAGCAGCACCATGTACCAAGAGACCCAGTACTTC. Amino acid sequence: CASSTMYQETQYF.

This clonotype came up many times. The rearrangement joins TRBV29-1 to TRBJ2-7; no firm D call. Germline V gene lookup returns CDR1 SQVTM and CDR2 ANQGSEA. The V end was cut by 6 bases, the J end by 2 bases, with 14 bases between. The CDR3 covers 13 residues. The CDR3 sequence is CSVESVETYEQYF. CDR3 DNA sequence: TGCAGCGTCGAAAGTGTGGAGACCTACGAGCAGTACTTC.

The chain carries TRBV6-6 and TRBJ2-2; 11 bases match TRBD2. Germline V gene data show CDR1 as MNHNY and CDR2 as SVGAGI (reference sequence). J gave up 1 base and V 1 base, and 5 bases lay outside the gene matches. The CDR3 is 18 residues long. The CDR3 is CASSYFPGTSGNTGELFF. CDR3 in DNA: TGTGCCAGCAGTTACTTCCCGGGGACTAGCGGGAACACCGGGGAGCTGTTTTTT.

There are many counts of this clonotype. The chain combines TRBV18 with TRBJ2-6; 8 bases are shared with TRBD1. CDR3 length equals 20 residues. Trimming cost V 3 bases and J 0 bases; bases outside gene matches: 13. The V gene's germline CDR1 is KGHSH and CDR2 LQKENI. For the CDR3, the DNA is TGTGCCAGCTCACCCGTGAAATCGACAGGGGTGAGCTCTGGGGCCAACGTCCTGACTTTC. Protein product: CASSPVKSTGVSSGANVLTF.

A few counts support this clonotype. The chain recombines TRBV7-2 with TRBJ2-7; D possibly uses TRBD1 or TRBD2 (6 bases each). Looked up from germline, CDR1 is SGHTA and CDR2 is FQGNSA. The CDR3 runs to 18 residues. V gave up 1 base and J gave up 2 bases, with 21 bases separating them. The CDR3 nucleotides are TGTGCCAGCAGCTTAGTTGCGTTGGGGGGCGAGCGGGCCTACGAGCAGTACTTC. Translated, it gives CASSLVALGGERAYEQYF.

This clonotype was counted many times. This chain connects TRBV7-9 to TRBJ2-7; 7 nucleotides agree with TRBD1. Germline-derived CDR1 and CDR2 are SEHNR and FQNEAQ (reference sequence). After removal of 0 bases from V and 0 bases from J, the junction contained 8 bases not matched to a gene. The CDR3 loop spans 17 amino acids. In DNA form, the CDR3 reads TGTGCCAGCAGCTTAGCCATCCTGGGACAGAGCTCCTACGAGCAGTACTTC. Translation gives CASSLAILGQSSYEQYF.

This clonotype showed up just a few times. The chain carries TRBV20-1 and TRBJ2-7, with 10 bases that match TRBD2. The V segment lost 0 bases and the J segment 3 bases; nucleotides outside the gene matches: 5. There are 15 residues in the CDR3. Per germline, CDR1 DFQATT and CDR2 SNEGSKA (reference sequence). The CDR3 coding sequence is TGCAGTGCTAGAGAAGCTAGCGGGAGTATCTACGAGCAGTACTTC. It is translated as CSAREASGSIYEQYF.

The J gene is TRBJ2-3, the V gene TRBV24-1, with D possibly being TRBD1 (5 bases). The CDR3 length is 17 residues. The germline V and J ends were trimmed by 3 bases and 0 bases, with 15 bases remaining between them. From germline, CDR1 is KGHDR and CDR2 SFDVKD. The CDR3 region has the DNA TGTGCCACCAGTGATGCCCGGACATCGTATAGCACAGATACGCAGTATTTT. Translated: CATSDARTSYSTDTQYF.

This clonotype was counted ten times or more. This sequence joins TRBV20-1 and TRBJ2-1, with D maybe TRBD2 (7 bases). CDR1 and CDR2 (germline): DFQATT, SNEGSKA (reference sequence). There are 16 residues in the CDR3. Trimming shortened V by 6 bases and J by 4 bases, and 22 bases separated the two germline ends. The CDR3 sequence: CSAHRASSGGYNEQFF. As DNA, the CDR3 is TGCAGTGCACACAGGGCCTCCTCCGGGGGGTACAATGAGCAGTTCTTC.

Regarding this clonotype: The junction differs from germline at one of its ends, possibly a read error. The CDR3 DNA follows: TGTGTCAGCAGTCGCCAAGAGACCCAGTACTTC. Amino acid sequence: CVSSRQETQYF. The rearrangement joins TRBV12-3 or TRBV12-4 to TRBJ2-5; D gene uncertain. This CDR3 spans 11 amino acids.

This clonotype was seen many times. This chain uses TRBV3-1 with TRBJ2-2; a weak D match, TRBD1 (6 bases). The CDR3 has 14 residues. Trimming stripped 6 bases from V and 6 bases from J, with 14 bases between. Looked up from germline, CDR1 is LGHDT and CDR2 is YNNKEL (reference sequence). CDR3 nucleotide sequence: TGTGCCAGCAGAGAGACAGGTTTCGCCGGGGAGCTGTTTTTT. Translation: CASRETGFAGELFF.

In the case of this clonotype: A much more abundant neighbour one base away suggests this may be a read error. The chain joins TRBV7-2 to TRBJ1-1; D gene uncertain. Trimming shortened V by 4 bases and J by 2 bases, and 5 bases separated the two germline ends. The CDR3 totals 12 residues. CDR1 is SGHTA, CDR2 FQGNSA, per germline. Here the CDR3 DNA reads TGTGCCAGCAGCTGGGCTAACACTGAAGCTTTCTTT. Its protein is CASSWANTEAFF.

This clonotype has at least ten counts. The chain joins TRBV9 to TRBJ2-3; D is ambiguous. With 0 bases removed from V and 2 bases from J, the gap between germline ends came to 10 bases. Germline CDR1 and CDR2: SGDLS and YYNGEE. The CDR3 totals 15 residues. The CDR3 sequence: CASSVVPQHTDTQYF. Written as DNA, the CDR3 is TGTGCCAGCAGCGTAGTCCCCCAGCACACAGATACGCAGTATTTT.

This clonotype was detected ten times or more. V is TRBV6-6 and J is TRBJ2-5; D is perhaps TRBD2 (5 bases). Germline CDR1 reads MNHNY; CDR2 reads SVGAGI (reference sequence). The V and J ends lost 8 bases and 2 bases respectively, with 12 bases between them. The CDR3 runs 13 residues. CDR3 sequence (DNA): TGTGCCAGCGGAGGAGGATATCAAGAGACCCAGTACTTC. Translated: CASGGGYQETQYF.

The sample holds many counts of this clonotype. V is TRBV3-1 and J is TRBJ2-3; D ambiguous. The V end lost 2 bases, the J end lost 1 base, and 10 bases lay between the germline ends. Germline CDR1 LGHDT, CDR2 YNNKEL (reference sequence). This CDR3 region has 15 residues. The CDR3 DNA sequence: TGTGCCAGCAGCCAATTAAGAAGTCGCACAGATACGCAGTATTTT. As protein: CASSQLRSRTDTQYF.

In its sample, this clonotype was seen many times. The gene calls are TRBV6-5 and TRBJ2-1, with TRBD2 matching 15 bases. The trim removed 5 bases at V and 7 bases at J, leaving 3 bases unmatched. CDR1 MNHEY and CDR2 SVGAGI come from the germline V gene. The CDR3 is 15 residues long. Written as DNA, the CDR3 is TGTGCCAGCAGTAGGACTAGCGGGAGGGTTAATGAGCAGTTCTTC. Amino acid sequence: CASSRTSGRVNEQFF.

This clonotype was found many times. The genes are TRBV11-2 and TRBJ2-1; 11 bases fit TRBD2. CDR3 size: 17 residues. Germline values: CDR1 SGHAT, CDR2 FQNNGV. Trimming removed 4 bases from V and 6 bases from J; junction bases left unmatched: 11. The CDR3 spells CASSYTSGRVSGNEQFF. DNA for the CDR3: TGTGCCAGCAGCTATACTAGCGGGAGAGTATCGGGCAATGAGCAGTTCTTC.

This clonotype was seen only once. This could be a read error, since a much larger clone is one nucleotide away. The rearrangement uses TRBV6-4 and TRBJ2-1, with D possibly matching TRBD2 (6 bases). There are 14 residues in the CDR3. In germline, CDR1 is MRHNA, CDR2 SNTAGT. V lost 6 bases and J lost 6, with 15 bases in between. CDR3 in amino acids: CASSPSEGSNEQFF. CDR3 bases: TGTGCCAGCAGCCCCTCGGAGGGGAGCAATGAGCAGTTCTTC.

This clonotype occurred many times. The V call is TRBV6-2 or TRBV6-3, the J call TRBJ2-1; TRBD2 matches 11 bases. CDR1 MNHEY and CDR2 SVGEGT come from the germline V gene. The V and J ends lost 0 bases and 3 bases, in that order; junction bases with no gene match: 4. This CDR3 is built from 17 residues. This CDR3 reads CASSYSPTSGVYNEQFF. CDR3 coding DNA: TGTGCCAGCAGTTACTCCCCGACTAGCGGGGTCTACAATGAGCAGTTCTTC.